Listed here are 9 T cell receptor beta chains from one sample, sequenced in a study of blood T cell repertoires in COVID-19 (dated by TCRdb to about 2020). Library generation was performed with the immunoSEQ multiplex PCR assay. As stored in TCRdb, this immuneACCESS dataset retains in-frame rearrangements with V and J assigned. A fraction of the clones does not appear; measured against another copy, unresolved V genes explain less than half of the discrepancy, and the remainder lacks a known reason. The sample table lists 50,000 to 75,000 clones, 60% to 85% of them with a count of one. The ten largest clonotypes hold 40% to 60% of the sample. Sequencing used peripheral blood. The receptors were sampled from a woman aged 80 or older with acute or convalescent COVID-19.

This clone was counted between two and nine times. The chain employs TRBV27 and TRBJ2-3, with TRBD2 matching over 14 bases. Germline CDR1 is MNHEY and CDR2 is SMNVEV (reference sequence). The CDR3 runs to 16 residues. V shed 5 bases, J shed 8 bases, and the junction held 9 bases outside the gene matches. CDR3 loop: CASSPAGTSGRATQYF. In DNA, the CDR3 is TGTGCCAGCAGTCCAGCCGGGACTAGCGGGAGAGCTACGCAGTATTTT.

This chain joins TRBV11-2 and TRBJ2-2, with D maybe TRBD1 (5 bases). Germline CDR1 reads SGHAT; CDR2 reads FQNNGV. This CDR3 contains 15 residues. V was clipped by 5 bases and J by 2 bases, with 12 bases between them. CDR3 DNA: TGTGCCAGCAGCCACGTAAGGGGAAACACCGGGGAGCTGTTTTTT. Protein: CASSHVRGNTGELFF.

The chain couples TRBV30 to TRBJ1-1, with 7 bases aligning to TRBD1. Germline CDR1 is GTSNPN and CDR2 is SVGIG (reference sequence). This CDR3 has 13 amino acids. V was pared by 0 bases and J by 4 bases, with 2 bases of the junction left unmatched. CDR3 region: CAWSVQGSTEAFF. CDR3 nucleotides: TGTGCCTGGAGTGTACAGGGGAGCACTGAAGCTTTCTTT.

This clone was seen at least ten times. This chain joins TRBV11-2 and TRBJ2-7; 10 nucleotides match TRBD1. This CDR3 spans 14 amino acids. The V gene end was trimmed by 6 bases and the J gene end by 1 base; junction bases not matched to a gene: 3. Germline CDR1 and CDR2: SGHAT and FQNNGV. This CDR3 is CASRGQGISYEQYF. The CDR3 DNA follows: TGTGCCAGCAGGGGACAGGGGATTTCCTACGAGCAGTACTTC.

This clone was found a few times. V is TRBV27 and J is TRBJ2-7, with 11 bases that match TRBD2. V shed 4 bases and J 6 bases; nucleotides not matched to a gene: 5. The CDR3 runs to 14 residues. Looked up from germline, CDR1 is MNHEY and CDR2 is SMNVEV (reference sequence). CDR3 in amino acids: CASSSGLAAGEQYF. CDR3 sequence (DNA): TGTGCCAGCAGTTCGGGACTAGCGGCGGGCGAGCAGTACTTC.

The rearrangement joins TRBV5-1 to TRBJ1-1, with D perhaps TRBD1 (6 bases). The germline V and J ends were trimmed by 0 bases and 3 bases, with 12 bases remaining between them. CDR3 length equals 15 residues. Germline loops: CDR1 SGHRS, CDR2 YFSETQ. The DNA for the CDR3 is TGCGCCAGCAGCTTGGGGCACAGGGATCACACTGAAGCTTTCTTT. It codes for CASSLGHRDHTEAFF.

V and J are TRBV28 and TRBJ2-1, with 10 bases identical to TRBD2. V lost 6 bases, J lost 5 bases, and 7 bases stayed unmatched. Germline CDR1 MDHEN, CDR2 SYDVKM. This CDR3 contains 15 residues. The CDR3 nucleotides read TGTGCCAGCAGCATAGCGGGAGGAAGGCACAATGAGCAGTTCTTC. The encoded protein is CASSIAGGRHNEQFF.

This chain connects TRBV3-1 (or the pseudogene TRBV3-2) to TRBJ1-5; D call uncertain. Trimming took 0 bases from V and 1 from J, leaving 7 bases between them. Germline V lookup: CDR1 LGHDT, CDR2 YNNKEL (reference sequence). The CDR3 runs to 15 residues. The CDR3 region is CASSQDGQSNQPQHF. The CDR3 coding sequence is TGTGCCAGCAGCCAAGATGGGCAAAGCAATCAGCCCCAGCATTTT.

In this sample, this clone turned up a few times. This rearrangement joins TRBV11-2 to TRBJ2-1; 7 bases align to TRBD1. Germline V gene data show CDR1 as SGHAT and CDR2 as FQNNGV. CDR3 length: 16 amino acids. V dropped 7 bases and J dropped 7; count of bases not matched to a gene: 16. CDR3 DNA: TGTGCCAGCACCAACCGGGGACAGCTACAAGGGAATGAGCAGTTCTTC. It specifies CASTNRGQLQGNEQFF.